The 20 T cell receptor beta chains reported below all come from one sample, sequenced in a study of blood T cells in healthy people across ages. Sample-barcoded 5' priming and a J-beta primer mix drove a second PCR of about 6 to 11 cycles. MiXCR, applied by TCRdb to the 5' RACE reads, yields one record per CDR3 protein. The profile shows approximately 490,000 distinct CDR3 sequences, about 25% of them singletons. These data also formed part of another study, on T cells of mothers and their children.

Sequenced material: blood. All receptors derive from a boy younger than 18 in good health.

This clonotype showed up many times. The rearrangement links TRBV4-3 to TRBJ2-5; D not certain. There are 14 residues in the CDR3. Germline CDR1 is LGHNA and CDR2 is YSLEER. Trimming shortened V by 3 bases and J by 1 base, and 9 bases separated the two germline ends. The CDR3 loop reads CASSQSGSQETQYF. The CDR3 DNA sequence: TGCGCCAGCAGCCAGTCGGGCAGCCAAGAGACCCAGTACTTC.

The V gene is TRBV6-2 or TRBV6-3, the J gene TRBJ2-5; D tentatively reads TRBD1 or TRBD2 (6 bases each). With the DNA end fitting TRBJ2-7 better, the J assignment may be wrong. The CDR3 sequence is 12 residues long. Germline-derived CDR1 and CDR2 are MNHEY and SVGEGT. The CDR3 loop is CASEGGSYEQYF. For the CDR3, the DNA is TGTGCCAGCGAGGGGGGATCCTACGAGCAGTACTTC.

V gene TRBV14 combines with J gene TRBJ2-7; possibly TRBD1 for D (6 bases). The CDR3 loop spans 17 amino acids. Trimming removed 1 base at V and 3 bases at J, with 19 bases between. Per germline, CDR1 SGHDN and CDR2 FVKESK. Here the CDR3 DNA reads TGTGCCAGCAGCCAAGGAAAACCGGGACACACGTTCTACGAGCAGTACTTC. Translation gives CASSQGKPGHTFYEQYF.

This clonotype turned up a few times. The chain couples TRBV5-1 to TRBJ1-4; TRBD1 aligns across 7 bases. Germline lookup yields CDR1 SGHRS and CDR2 YFSETQ. V shed 3 bases, J shed 7 bases, and the junction held 6 bases outside the gene matches. The CDR3 is 14 amino acids. The CDR3 DNA reads as TGCGCCAGCAGCTATGACAGGGATAGTGAAAAACTGTTTTTT. Translating gives CASSYDRDSEKLFF.

This chain uses TRBV4-3 with TRBJ1-2; possible D gene TRBD1, 5 bases. The V and J ends lost 11 bases and 8 bases respectively, with 21 bases between them. Germline V gene sequence: CDR1 LGHNA, CDR2 YSLEER. This CDR3 is 13 amino acids long. The CDR3 loop is CASSSRGERGYTF. The CDR3 DNA reads TGCGCCTCAAGCAGTAGGGGAGAGCGGGGCTACACCTTC.

This clonotype was counted a few times. The gene calls are TRBV5-1 and TRBJ2-2, with unresolved D. V was cut by 1 base and J by 6 bases, with 13 bases left in between. CDR3 size: 15 residues. Germline lookup yields CDR1 SGHRS and CDR2 YFSETQ. CDR3 sequence: CASSLFLGNPGELFF. CDR3 sequence (DNA): TGCGCCAGCAGCTTGTTCTTGGGTAATCCCGGGGAGCTGTTTTTT.

The chain uses TRBV7-2 and TRBJ2-5, with D unresolved. The J call is in doubt because the DNA end fits TRBJ2-1 better. The CDR3 contains 14 residues. The germline V gene encodes CDR1 SGHTA and CDR2 FQGNSA. The CDR3 here is CASSPSGPSSEQFF. Here the CDR3 DNA reads TGTGCCAGCAGCCCTTCCGGCCCCAGTAGTGAGCAGTTCTTC.

This clonotype turned up a few times. The chain recombines TRBV7-8 with TRBJ2-5; tentatively, D is TRBD1 (5 bases). CDR1 is SGHVS and CDR2 is FQNEAQ in the germline V gene. The V end lost 1 base, the J end lost 1 base, and 7 bases lay between the germline ends. The CDR3 extends over 14 amino acids. Here the CDR3 reads CASSLGTPQETQYF. The CDR3 nucleotides read TGTGCCAGCAGCTTAGGGACACCCCAAGAGACCCAGTACTTC. Based on the CDR3 plus reference TRBV7-8 and TRBJ2-5, the full variable domain is GAGVSQSPRYKVAKRGQDVALRCDPISGHVSLFWYQQALGQGPEFLTYFQNEAQLDKSGLPSDRFFAERPEGSVSTLKIQRTQQEDSAVYLCASSLGTPQETQYFGPGTRLLVL.

The V and J genes are TRBV4-1 and TRBJ1-4; TRBD1 might be the D (5 bases). Deletions cut 1 base from V and 4 bases from J, with 10 bases between. The CDR3 is made up of 15 amino acids. Per germline, CDR1 MGHRA and CDR2 YSYEKL. CDR3 nucleotide sequence: TGCGCCAGCAGCCAAGTAGGGGAGAATAATGAAAAACTGTTTTTT. It yields the protein CASSQVGENNEKLFF.

CDR3 region: CAWTVPGTGRAYEQYF. The CDR3 DNA reads as TGTGCCTGGACCGTACCCGGGACAGGGAGGGCGTACGAGCAGTACTTC. This chain uses TRBV30 with TRBJ2-7; 9 bases are shared with TRBD1. This CDR3 spans 16 amino acids. Losses at the gene ends were 4 bases for V and 4 bases for J; bases not matched to a gene: 14. Germline CDR1 reads GTSNPN; CDR2 reads SVGIG (reference sequence).

This clonotype was detected only a few times. The J gene is TRBJ2-7, the V gene TRBV5-5, with 8 bases matching TRBD2. Germline assignment: CDR1 SGHKS and CDR2 YYEKEE (reference sequence). V shed 0 bases and J 3 bases; nucleotides not matched to a gene: 5. CDR3 length: 15 amino acids. CDR3 loop: CASSLDLGTSYEQYF. In nucleotides, the CDR3 is TGTGCCAGCAGCTTGGATCTCGGGACTAGCTACGAGCAGTACTTC.

The chain carries TRBV29-1 and TRBJ2-5; 9 nucleotides match TRBD1. CDR3 size: 17 residues. CDR1 and CDR2 (germline): SQVTM, ANQGSEA. V lost 1 base and J lost 4; bases outside the gene matches: 13. Here the CDR3 reads CSVEGKDGTGYLETQYF. CDR3 coding DNA: TGCAGCGTTGAAGGCAAAGACGGGACAGGGTATTTAGAGACCCAGTACTTC.

In DNA, the CDR3 is TGCGCCAGCAGCGCAGGGGAGGGACGAGATACGCAGTATTTT. Translated, it gives CASSAGEGRDTQYF. The chain uses TRBV5-1 and TRBJ2-3; perhaps TRBD2 as D (7 bases). Per germline, CDR1 SGHRS and CDR2 YFSETQ. Trimming removed 4 bases at V and 5 bases at J, with 14 bases between. The CDR3 contains 14 residues.

This clonotype was observed a handful of times. This chain links TRBV5-1 with TRBJ1-1; 10 bases match TRBD1. The trim removed 5 bases at V and 4 bases at J, leaving 8 bases unmatched. Per the germline V gene, CDR1 is SGHRS and CDR2 is YFSETQ. The CDR3 has 15 residues. The CDR3 DNA reads as TGCGCCAGCAGGGCCGGGACAGGGGACCCCACTGAAGCTTTCTTT. It translates to CASRAGTGDPTEAFF.

This clonotype was counted a few times. The J gene is TRBJ2-5, the V gene TRBV15; 9 nucleotides align to TRBD1. Judging by the DNA end, TRBJ2-7 fits better; the J call may be wrong. This CDR3 contains 15 residues. The germline V gene encodes CDR1 LNHNV and CDR2 YYDKDF (reference sequence). The CDR3 DNA follows: TGTGCCACCAGCAGCCCCAGGGACAGGGTTGACGAGCAGTACTTC. Its translation: CATSSPRDRVDEQYF.

The chain links TRBV15 to TRBJ2-5, with 9 bases that match TRBD1. The J call may be incorrect, as the DNA end agrees better with TRBJ2-1. The CDR3 is 17 amino acids. The germline gives CDR1 LNHNV, CDR2 YYDKDF (reference sequence). The CDR3 loop is CATSRDTRTGDNNEQFF. The CDR3 DNA sequence: TGTGCCACCAGCAGAGATACACGGACAGGGGACAACAATGAGCAGTTCTTC.

This clonotype was found a few times. The J gene is TRBJ2-5, the V gene TRBV6-6; 8 bases agree with TRBD1. The J segment lost 1 base and the V segment lost 6 bases, leaving 7 bases of the junction unmatched. Germline CDR1 and CDR2: MNHNY and SVGAGI (reference sequence). The CDR3 extends over 15 amino acids. CDR3 sequence (DNA): TGTGCCAGCAGGGGACAGGCGGATATCCAAGAGACCCAGTACTTC. It codes for CASRGQADIQETQYF.

This clonotype was seen only a few times. Here the CDR3 reads CASRAQPSGTQYF. Written as DNA, the CDR3 is TGTGCCAGCAGGGCACAGCCCTCCGGAACCCAGTACTTC. The chain recombines TRBV6-6 with TRBJ2-1; no reliable D call. The DNA end favors TRBJ2-5, so the J call may be wrong. The length of the CDR3 is 13 residues. CDR1 and CDR2 from the germline V gene are MNHNY and SVGAGI (reference sequence).

This clonotype was seen a handful of times. The V call is TRBV5-1, the J call TRBJ2-5; the match to TRBD1 covers 8 bases. The J call may not be correct, given that the DNA end is closer to TRBJ2-1. The CDR3 sequence is 15 residues long. Germline V gives CDR1 SGHRS, CDR2 YFSETQ. CDR3 sequence (DNA): TGCGCCAGCAGCGAGACAGGGGAACCCTACAATGAGCAGTTCTTC. Translating it yields CASSETGEPYNEQFF.

This clonotype has just a few counts. The chain is built from TRBV20-1 and TRBJ2-5, with 11 positions matching TRBD2. Germline-derived CDR1 and CDR2 are DFQATT and SNEGSKA (reference sequence). V dropped 4 bases and J dropped 3; count of bases not matched to a gene: 4. This CDR3 is built from 14 residues. The DNA for the CDR3 is TGCAGTGCTACCGGACTAGCGGGCAAAGAGACCCAGTACTTC. Translated, it gives CSATGLAGKETQYF.